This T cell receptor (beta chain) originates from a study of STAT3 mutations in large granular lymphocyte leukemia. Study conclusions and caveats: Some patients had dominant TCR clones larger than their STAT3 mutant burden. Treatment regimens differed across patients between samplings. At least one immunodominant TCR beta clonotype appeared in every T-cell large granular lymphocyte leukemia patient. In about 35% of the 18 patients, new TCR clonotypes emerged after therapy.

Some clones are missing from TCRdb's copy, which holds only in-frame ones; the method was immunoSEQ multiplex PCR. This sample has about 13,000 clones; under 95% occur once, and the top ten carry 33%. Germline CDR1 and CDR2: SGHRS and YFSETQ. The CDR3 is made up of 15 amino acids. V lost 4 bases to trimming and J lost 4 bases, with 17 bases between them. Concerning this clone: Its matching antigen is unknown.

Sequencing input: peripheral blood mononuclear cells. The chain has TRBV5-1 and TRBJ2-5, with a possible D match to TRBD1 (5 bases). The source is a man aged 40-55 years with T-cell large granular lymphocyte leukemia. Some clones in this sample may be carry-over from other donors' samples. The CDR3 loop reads CASSNGAAFLETQYF. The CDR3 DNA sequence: TGCGCCAGCAGCAATGGGGCGGCCTTCCTAGAGACCCAGTACTTC.